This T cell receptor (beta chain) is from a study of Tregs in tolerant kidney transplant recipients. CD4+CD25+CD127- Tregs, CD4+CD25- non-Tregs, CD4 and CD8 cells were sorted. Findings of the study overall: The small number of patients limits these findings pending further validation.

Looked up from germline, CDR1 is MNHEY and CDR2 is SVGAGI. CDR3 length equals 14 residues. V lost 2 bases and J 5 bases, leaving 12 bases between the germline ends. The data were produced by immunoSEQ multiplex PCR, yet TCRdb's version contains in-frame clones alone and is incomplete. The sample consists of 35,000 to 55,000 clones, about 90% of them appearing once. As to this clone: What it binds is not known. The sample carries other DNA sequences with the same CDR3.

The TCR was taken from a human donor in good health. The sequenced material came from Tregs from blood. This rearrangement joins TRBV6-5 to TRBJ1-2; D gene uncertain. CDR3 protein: CASSYQAAGYGYTF. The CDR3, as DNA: TGTGCCAGCAGTTACCAAGCAGCCGGGTATGGCTACACCTTC.